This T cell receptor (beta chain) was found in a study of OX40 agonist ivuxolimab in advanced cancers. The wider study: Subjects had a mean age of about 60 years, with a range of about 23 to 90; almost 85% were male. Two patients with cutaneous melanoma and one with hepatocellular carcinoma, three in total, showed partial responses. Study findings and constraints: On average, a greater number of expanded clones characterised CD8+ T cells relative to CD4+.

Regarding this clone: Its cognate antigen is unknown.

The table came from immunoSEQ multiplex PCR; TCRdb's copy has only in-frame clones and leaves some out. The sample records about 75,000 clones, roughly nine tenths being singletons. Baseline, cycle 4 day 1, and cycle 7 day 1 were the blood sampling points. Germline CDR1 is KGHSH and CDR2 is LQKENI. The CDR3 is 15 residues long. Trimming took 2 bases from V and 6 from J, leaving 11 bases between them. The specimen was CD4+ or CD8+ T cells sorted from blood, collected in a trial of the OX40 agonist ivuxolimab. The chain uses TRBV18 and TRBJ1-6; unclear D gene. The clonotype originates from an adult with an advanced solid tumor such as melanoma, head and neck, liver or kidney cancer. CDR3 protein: CASSPRTGTNSPLHF. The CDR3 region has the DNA TGTGCCAGCTCACCAAGGACGGGCACTAATTCACCCCTCCACTTT.